A selection of T cell receptor beta chains follows, all from one sample in a study of CD8 T cells in ankylosing spondylitis. TCRdb itself ran the 5' RACE reads through MiXCR, one entry per CDR3 protein. Seen here are some 200,000 distinct CDR3 sequences, roughly 18% observed once, and the top ten hold approximately 4%. Material: blood, either unsorted or a sorted T cell fraction (not recorded which). The receptors stem from a male donor under 30 with ankylosing spondylitis or in good health (not recorded which). CDR3s include the opening cysteine and the closing phenylalanine or tryptophan. The order of the fields is clone size, V gene, D gene, J gene, CDR3 DNA, CDR3 protein. The D gene is left open where the match is weak. Not every row has a clone size; where given, it reads once, few, many or a size class.

clone size: many; V gene: TRBV6-1; D gene: .; J gene: TRBJ1-1; CDR3 DNA: TGTGCCAGCAGTGTTCAGCATATGAACACTGAAGCTTTCTTT; CDR3 protein: CASSVQHMNTEAFF
clone size: .; V gene: TRBV20-1; D gene: .; J gene: TRBJ2-5; CDR3 DNA: TGCAGTGCTGGCAGCGGGGAGACCCAGTACTTC; CDR3 protein: CSAGSGETQYF
clone size: many; V gene: TRBV5-6; D gene: .; J gene: TRBJ1-5; CDR3 DNA: TGTGCCAGCAGCTCGGACAGCAACGATCAGCCCCAGCATTTT; CDR3 protein: CASSSDSNDQPQHF
clone size: .; V gene: TRBV7-9; D gene: TRBD1; J gene: TRBJ2-3; CDR3 DNA: TGTGCCAGCAGCTTAGGGCTGGACAGGGGTACAGATACGCAGTATTTT; CDR3 protein: CASSLGLDRGTDTQYF
clone size: many; V gene: TRBV24-1; D gene: TRBD2; J gene: TRBJ2-1; CDR3 DNA: TGTGCCACCAGCACTAGCGCCCCCCCCTCTGATGAGCAGTTCTTC; CDR3 protein: CATSTSAPPSDEQFF
clone size: many; V gene: TRBV12-3/TRBV12-4; D gene: .; J gene: TRBJ1-4; CDR3 DNA: TGTGCCAGCAGTTTGGGGCCTGAAAAACTGTTTTTT; CDR3 protein: CASSLGPEKLFF
clone size: many; V gene: TRBV18; D gene: .; J gene: TRBJ2-1; CDR3 DNA: TGTGCCAGCTCACCAAACTTTGGGGACAAGGGGGAGCAGTTCTTC; CDR3 protein: CASSPNFGDKGEQFF
clone size: .; V gene: TRBV19; D gene: .; J gene: TRBJ2-5; CDR3 DNA: TGTGCCAGTAGTATGATCGGAGAGACCCAGTACTTC; CDR3 protein: CASSMIGETQYF
clone size: few; V gene: TRBV7-6; D gene: .; J gene: TRBJ1-1; CDR3 DNA: TGTGCCAGCAGCCAAGGACGGCTGGGGGCGACGACTGAAGCTTTCTTT; CDR3 protein: CASSQGRLGATTEAFF
clone size: once; V gene: TRBV20-1; D gene: TRBD2; J gene: TRBJ2-2; CDR3 DNA: TGCAGTGCTAGAGCCAGCGGGGAACGTGTCGGGGAGCTGTTTTTT; CDR3 protein: CSARASGERVGELFF
clone size: few; V gene: TRBV2; D gene: .; J gene: TRBJ2-1; CDR3 DNA: TGTGCCAGCAGTGAGGACCCCCTCGACGGGGGTGACTTC; CDR3 protein: CASSEDPLDGGDF
clone size: once; V gene: TRBV20-1; D gene: .; J gene: TRBJ2-7; CDR3 DNA: TGCAGTGCTAGAGATACAGGTAGGGCCTACGAGCAGTACTTC; CDR3 protein: CSARDTGRAYEQYF
clone size: many; V gene: TRBV10-3; D gene: .; J gene: TRBJ1-5; CDR3 DNA: TGTGCCATCGCCAATATTGGGGATCAGCCCCAGCATTTT; CDR3 protein: CAIANIGDQPQHF
clone size: many; V gene: TRBV3-1; D gene: .; J gene: TRBJ2-7; CDR3 DNA: TGTGCCAGCAGTCAGGTTAAAGAGCAGTACTTC; CDR3 protein: CASSQVKEQYF
clone size: few; V gene: TRBV30; D gene: .; J gene: TRBJ2-3; CDR3 DNA: TGTGCCTGGACAGGTCTGAGCACAGATACGCAGTATTTT; CDR3 protein: CAWTGLSTDTQYF
clone size: .; V gene: TRBV11-2; D gene: .; J gene: TRBJ1-4; CDR3 DNA: TGTGCCAGCAGCTTAGTCGGTGAAAAACTGTTTTTT; CDR3 protein: CASSLVGEKLFF
clone size: .; V gene: TRBV5-1; D gene: .; J gene: TRBJ2-1; CDR3 DNA: TGCGCCAGCAGCAATTGGCAGGGAAGCAATGAGCAGTTCTTC; CDR3 protein: CASSNWQGSNEQFF
clone size: many; V gene: TRBV6-2/TRBV6-3; D gene: .; J gene: TRBJ2-1; CDR3 DNA: TGTGCCAGCAGTTCTACCGTGGCATACAATGAGCAGTTCTTC; CDR3 protein: CASSSTVAYNEQFF
clone size: many; V gene: TRBV12-3/TRBV12-4; D gene: .; J gene: TRBJ2-2; CDR3 DNA: TGTGCCAGCCTTGAGGGGAACACCGGGGAGCTGTTTTTT; CDR3 protein: CASLEGNTGELFF
clone size: many; V gene: TRBV6-5; D gene: .; J gene: TRBJ2-7; CDR3 DNA: TGTGCCAGCAGTTACTCGGAAGGGGGGGCCTACGAGCAGTACTTC; CDR3 protein: CASSYSEGGAYEQYF